Each of the 30 T cell receptor beta chains below was sequenced from the same sample in a study of identical twins. One entry per CDR3 protein results from TCRdb running MiXCR on the 5' RACE reads. This sample has 400,000 to 550,000 distinct CDR3 sequences, with roughly an eighth found just once. These data were also reused for a study on yellow fever vaccine responses in identical twins.

Sequencing was performed on CD4+ T cells sorted from blood. Receptors originate from a woman aged 18-29 years in good health.

This clonotype occurred many times. The chain combines TRBV12-3 or TRBV12-4 with TRBJ2-5, with TRBD2 as a possible D gene (5 bases). The CDR3 runs to 13 residues. V gave up 6 bases and J gave up 2 bases, with 10 bases separating them. CDR3 coding DNA: TGTGCCAGCAGGAGCAGCGGACAAGAGACCCAGTACTTC. Its translation: CASRSSGQETQYF.

This clonotype turned up a few times. The CDR3, as DNA: TGTGCCAGCAGCTTAGTAGTGGGGGCGGGTGAGCAGTTCTTC. This encodes CASSLVVGAGEQFF. The chain employs TRBV7-6 and TRBJ2-1, with D tentatively TRBD1 (6 bases). Germline V gives CDR1 SGHVS, CDR2 FNYEAQ. With 1 base removed from V and 9 bases from J, the gap between germline ends came to 13 bases. This CDR3 spans 14 amino acids.

A note on this clonotype: At one end the junction does not follow the germline gene, possibly because of a read error. The chain couples TRBV29-1 to TRBJ1-1, with no clear D. Germline V gene data show CDR1 as SQVTM and CDR2 as ANQGSEA. The CDR3 spans 13 residues. The CDR3 bases are TGCAGCGTCGAAGGGAGACGGGACACTGAAGCTTTCTTT. It encodes CSVEGRRDTEAFF.

This clonotype was observed a few times. J is TRBJ2-7 and V is TRBV10-1; D is unresolved. Germline V gene data show CDR1 as WNHNN and CDR2 as SYGVQD (reference sequence). The CDR3 consists of 12 residues. Trimming took 4 bases from V and 6 from J, leaving 10 bases between them. CDR3 coding DNA: TGCGCCAGCAGTGCCGGGCTGGCCGAGCAGTACTTC. Translating it yields CASSAGLAEQYF.

This sequence joins TRBV6-2 or TRBV6-3 and TRBJ2-7, with 8 bases that match TRBD2. V dropped 4 bases and J dropped 4; count of bases not matched to a gene: 18. Germline CDR1 and CDR2: MNHEY and SVGEGT. The CDR3 totals 18 residues. The CDR3 DNA is TGTGCCAGCAGTTCCTTTGGAGGGAGCAGCGGGAGTCTATACGAGCAGTACTTC. This sequence encodes CASSSFGGSSGSLYEQYF.

This chain joins TRBV27 and TRBJ2-2; maybe TRBD1 (6 bases). The CDR3 sequence is 15 residues long. CDR1 and CDR2 from the germline V gene are MNHEY and SMNVEV (reference sequence). V gave up 6 bases and J gave up 4 bases, with 15 bases separating them. CDR3 coding DNA: TGTGCCAGCAGCCCTGGGACAATACCCACCGGGGAGCTGTTTTTT. It codes for CASSPGTIPTGELFF.

The V call is TRBV3-1, the J call TRBJ2-1; a possible D gene is TRBD2 (5 bases). The CDR3 consists of 15 residues. Germline V lookup: CDR1 LGHDT, CDR2 YNNKEL (reference sequence). Deletions cut 6 bases from V and 8 bases from J, with 20 bases between. CDR3 sequence reads: CASSQRNPGSDEQFF. In nucleotides, the CDR3 is TGTGCCAGCAGTCAAAGAAACCCGGGGAGCGATGAGCAGTTCTTC.

The gene calls are TRBV5-1 and TRBJ2-3; D might be TRBD2 (5 bases). Trimming removed 3 bases at V and 3 bases at J, with 14 bases between. The germline V gene encodes CDR1 SGHRS and CDR2 YFSETQ. The length of the CDR3 is 15 residues. This CDR3 is CASSSAVRGTDTQYF. The DNA of the CDR3 is TGCGCCAGCAGCTCGGCAGTGAGAGGGACAGATACGCAGTATTTT.

This clonotype was seen a handful of times. The chain has TRBV7-2 and TRBJ1-1; D possibly corresponds to TRBD1 (6 bases). CDR1 SGHTA and CDR2 FQGNSA come from the germline V gene. V lost 5 bases and J lost 8, with 15 bases in between. The CDR3 sequence is 13 residues long. CDR3 sequence (DNA): TGTGCCAGCAGCAAAGGGGTCGGGGGCGAAGCTTTCTTT. This gives the protein CASSKGVGGEAFF.

This rearrangement joins TRBV5-1 to TRBJ1-1, with no clear D. V lost 0 bases and J lost 6, with 9 bases in between. CDR3 length: 13 amino acids. Germline assignment: CDR1 SGHRS and CDR2 YFSETQ. CDR3 residues: CASSLVGIPEAFF. The CDR3 coding sequence is TGCGCCAGCAGCTTGGTAGGGATACCTGAAGCTTTCTTT.

The chain links TRBV5-5 to TRBJ1-5; possible D gene TRBD1, 5 bases. The CDR3 loop spans 14 amino acids. The germline V and J ends were trimmed by 4 bases and 4 bases, with 12 bases remaining between them. The germline V gene encodes CDR1 SGHKS and CDR2 YYEKEE (reference sequence). Here the CDR3 DNA reads TGTGCCAGCAGCACCAGGGATTGGAATCAGCCCCAGCATTTT. This gives the protein CASSTRDWNQPQHF.

This clonotype has more than one count but fewer than ten. The chain combines TRBV5-5 with TRBJ2-7, with D uncertain. Trimming pared 0 bases from V and 3 bases from J, leaving 7 bases between. The CDR3 spans 13 residues. Germline CDR1 reads SGHKS; CDR2 reads YYEKEE (reference sequence). The CDR3, as DNA: TGTGCCAGCAGCTTGGAACAGCACTACGAGCAGTACTTC. This gives the protein CASSLEQHYEQYF.

The J gene is TRBJ2-3, the V gene TRBV30; perhaps TRBD2 as D (5 bases). V was shortened by 0 bases and J by 6 bases, with 10 bases between the two germline ends. Germline V CDR1 and CDR2: GTSNPN, SVGIG (reference sequence). The length of the CDR3 is 13 residues. DNA for the CDR3: TGTGCCTGGAGTGTACAAACGGGGGATACGCAGTATTTT. Protein sequence: CAWSVQTGDTQYF.

V usage is TRBV6-1 and J usage is TRBJ2-1, with D unclear. This CDR3 region has 15 residues. Germline V gives CDR1 MNHNS, CDR2 SASEGT. Trimming took 7 bases from V and 0 from J, leaving 13 bases between them. As DNA, the CDR3 is TGTGCCAGCATCCAAACGTGGAGCTCCTACAATGAGCAGTTCTTC. This codes for CASIQTWSSYNEQFF.

This clonotype was counted many times. The V call is TRBV5-1, the J call TRBJ2-4; 10 nucleotides line up with TRBD1. Losses at the gene ends were 3 bases for V and 7 bases for J; bases not matched to a gene: 7. CDR1 is SGHRS and CDR2 is YFSETQ in the germline V gene. The CDR3 extends over 15 amino acids. In nucleotides, the CDR3 is TGCGCCAGCAGCTCTGAGGGGGACAGGGGTAACATTCAGTACTTC. It is translated as CASSSEGDRGNIQYF.

This clonotype was found many times. The genes are TRBV29-1 and TRBJ2-5; perhaps TRBD2 as D (5 bases). The CDR3 spans 11 residues. Germline-derived CDR1 and CDR2 are SQVTM and ANQGSEA. Trimming left V 7 bases short and J 0 bases short, with 6 bases between. CDR3 sequence: CSARDQETQYF. For the CDR3, the DNA is TGCAGCGCGCGGGACCAAGAGACCCAGTACTTC.

This clonotype was detected a few times. The chain has TRBV6-1 and TRBJ2-7; the D gene is possibly TRBD1 (5 bases). Germline loops: CDR1 MNHNS, CDR2 SASEGT. V lost 5 bases to trimming and J lost 0 bases, with 20 bases between them. The CDR3 runs 17 residues. CDR3 residues: CASSPLREYSSSYEQYF. The CDR3 DNA sequence: TGTGCCAGCAGTCCCCTCAGGGAATATTCGAGCTCCTACGAGCAGTACTTC.

The table lists this clonotype with many counts. The CDR3 protein is CASSLPQAGGYYEQYF. The DNA of the CDR3 is TGTGCCAGCAGTTTGCCCCAGGCGGGAGGGTACTACGAGCAGTACTTC. The V and J genes are TRBV12-3 or TRBV12-4 and TRBJ2-7; 9 positions match TRBD2. This CDR3 spans 16 amino acids. The V segment lost 3 bases and the J segment 3 bases; nucleotides outside the gene matches: 9.

This clonotype has only a few counts. This chain joins TRBV14 and TRBJ2-5, with D maybe TRBD2 (6 bases). Trimming removed 1 base at V and 2 bases at J, with 14 bases between. Germline CDR1 reads SGHDN; CDR2 reads FVKESK. The CDR3 loop spans 16 amino acids. CDR3 protein: CASSQGVRESQETQYF. CDR3 nucleotides: TGTGCCAGCAGCCAAGGGGTACGGGAGTCACAAGAGACCCAGTACTTC.

This clonotype was picked up a small number of times. V usage is TRBV18 and J usage is TRBJ2-1; a weak D match, TRBD1 (6 bases). Per germline, CDR1 KGHSH and CDR2 LQKENI. This CDR3 has 16 residues. The V and J ends lost 0 bases and 2 bases respectively, with 11 bases between them. The CDR3 DNA sequence: TGTGCCAGCTCACCACCGGGGGCGGTGGCCTACAATGAGCAGTTCTTC. It encodes CASSPPGAVAYNEQFF.

At least ten counts were recorded for this clonotype. This sequence joins TRBV20-1 and TRBJ2-3; the D gene is possibly TRBD1 (5 bases). V dropped 0 bases and J dropped 3 bases, with 16 bases sitting between them. The CDR3 covers 16 residues. The germline V gene has CDR1 DFQATT and CDR2 SNEGSKA (reference sequence). CDR3 amino acids: CSARDRMQGKTDTQYF. The CDR3 coding sequence is TGCAGTGCTAGAGACCGCATGCAGGGAAAGACAGATACGCAGTATTTT.

V usage is TRBV18 and J usage is TRBJ2-2; 9 positions agree with TRBD2. V was clipped by 8 bases and J by 5 bases; unmatched bases: 15. The length of the CDR3 is 17 residues. Germline values: CDR1 KGHSH, CDR2 LQKENI. The CDR3 sequence: CASLTSASGRRTGELFF. Written as DNA, the CDR3 is TGTGCCAGCCTCACGAGTGCGAGCGGGAGGCGTACCGGGGAGCTGTTTTTT.

V is TRBV7-2 and J is TRBJ2-7; TRBD1 matches at 9 bases. CDR1 is SGHTA, CDR2 FQGNSA, per germline. CDR3 length equals 15 residues. The trim removed 5 bases at V and 2 bases at J, leaving 7 bases unmatched. The CDR3 DNA is TGTGCCAGCAGCAAAGACAGGGGGTTGACCTACGAGCAGTACTTC. Residues: CASSKDRGLTYEQYF.

V usage is TRBV28 and J usage is TRBJ2-1, with a possible D match to TRBD1 (5 bases). V was shortened by 5 bases and J by 1 base, with 15 bases between the two germline ends. There are 16 residues in the CDR3. The germline V gene has CDR1 MDHEN and CDR2 SYDVKM. The CDR3 region is CASSLPGMFSYNEQFF. The CDR3 DNA sequence: TGTGCCAGCAGTCTCCCAGGGATGTTTTCCTACAATGAGCAGTTCTTC.

J is TRBJ2-7 and V is TRBV2, with D possibly matching TRBD2 (5 bases). The CDR3 contains 14 residues. Trimming removed 1 base from V and 6 bases from J, with 13 bases in between. Germline V gene data show CDR1 as SNHLY and CDR2 as FYNNEI. The chain's CDR3 is CASSEVMMGVEQYF. The CDR3 nucleotides read TGTGCCAGCAGTGAAGTCATGATGGGAGTCGAGCAGTACTTC.

This clonotype was counted only a few times. The chain carries TRBV6-2 or TRBV6-3 and TRBJ2-5; D may be TRBD2 (6 bases). The CDR3 covers 18 residues. CDR1 is MNHEY, CDR2 SVGEGT, per germline. V lost 0 bases to trimming and J lost 5 bases, with 22 bases between them. CDR3 nucleotides: TGTGCCAGCAGTTACTCCTTTGGAGGAACTAGCTTGCGGGAGACCCAGTACTTC. It is translated as CASSYSFGGTSLRETQYF.

A few counts support this clonotype. The chain couples TRBV27 to TRBJ1-5; D is uncertain. Trimming left V 10 bases short and J 2 bases short, with 15 bases between. The length of the CDR3 is 14 residues. Germline V gives CDR1 MNHEY, CDR2 SMNVEV (reference sequence). The CDR3 sequence is CAINSRVRNQPQHF. For the CDR3, the DNA is TGTGCCATCAATTCTCGGGTGCGCAATCAGCCCCAGCATTTT.

This clonotype showed up just a few times. This chain uses TRBV24-1 with TRBJ2-1; maybe TRBD1 (6 bases). The V gene's germline CDR1 is KGHDR and CDR2 SFDVKD. The CDR3 covers 12 residues. V lost 11 bases and J lost 6, with 13 bases in between. Here the CDR3 reads CAKTGFGNEQFF. As DNA, the CDR3 is TGTGCCAAGACAGGTTTTGGCAATGAGCAGTTCTTC.

The V and J genes are TRBV20-1 and TRBJ2-1; tentative D call: TRBD1 (6 bases). Per germline, CDR1 DFQATT and CDR2 SNEGSKA (reference sequence). V gave up 1 base and J gave up 8 bases, with 15 bases separating them. CDR3 size: 14 residues. The CDR3 DNA reads TGCAGTGCTAGAGTCAGGGGCTTTTTGTATGAGCAGTTCTTC. Its protein product is CSARVRGFLYEQFF.

This chain uses TRBV18 with TRBJ2-2; D not certain. The germline V and J ends were trimmed by 3 bases and 0 bases, with 8 bases remaining between them. Germline V CDR1 and CDR2: KGHSH, LQKENI. CDR3 size: 15 residues. CDR3 residues: CASSPTPTNTGELFF. The CDR3 DNA is TGTGCCAGCTCACCGACACCAACGAACACCGGGGAGCTGTTTTTT. The full variable domain, its missing parts supplied by reference TRBV18 and TRBJ2-2, is NAGVMQNPRHLVRRRGQEARLRCSPMKGHSHVYWYRQLPEEGLKFMVYLQKENIIDESGMPKERFSAEFPKEGPSILRIQQVVRGDSAAYFCASSPTPTNTGELFFGEGSRLTVL.